A single sample gave rise to the 32 T cell receptor beta chains below, sequenced in a study of blood T cell repertoires in COVID-19. This table comes from immunoSEQ multiplex PCR, and its TCRdb copy is limited to in-frame clones, with some not included. In the table there are more than 95,000 clones, 88% of which are singletons. The sample taken for sequencing was peripheral blood. Receptors were obtained from a human donor in a cohort sampled during active COVID-19.

This chain connects TRBV10-3 to TRBJ1-5; D remains ambiguous. V was cut by 0 bases and J by 2 bases, with 11 bases left in between. CDR1 and CDR2 from the germline V gene are ENHRY and SYGVKD. The CDR3 totals 16 residues. CDR3 sequence reads: CAISESIGRRNQPQHF. Written as DNA, the CDR3 is TGTGCCATCAGTGAGTCAATCGGGAGGCGCAATCAGCCCCAGCATTTT.

V and J are TRBV13 and TRBJ2-1, with 10 bases matching TRBD2. The CDR3 consists of 15 residues. With V trimmed by 6 bases and J by 8 bases, 10 bases remained unmatched. From germline, CDR1 is PRHDT and CDR2 FYEKMQ (reference sequence). DNA of the CDR3: TGTGCCAGCAGTCCCGGGACTAGCGAGGGAGATGAGCAGTTCTTC. Protein: CASSPGTSEGDEQFF.

This chain joins TRBV16 and TRBJ2-7, with 9 bases aligning to TRBD2. Germline CDR1 reads KGHSY; CDR2 reads FQNENV. There are 17 residues in the CDR3. J was trimmed by 0 bases and V by 1 base; bases with no gene match: 7. The CDR3 DNA follows: TGTGCCAGCAGCCAATTGCTAATTAGCGGGAGCTCCTACGAGCAGTACTTC. Amino acid sequence: CASSQLLISGSSYEQYF.

The V call is TRBV6-6, the J call TRBJ2-7; 7 bases agree with TRBD1. The CDR3 extends over 14 amino acids. Trimming removed 0 bases from V and 3 bases from J; junction bases left unmatched: 2. CDR1 and CDR2 from the germline V gene are MNHNY and SVGAGI (reference sequence). The CDR3 is CASSYSQGFYEQYF. CDR3 nucleotides: TGTGCCAGCAGTTACTCACAGGGGTTCTACGAGCAGTACTTC.

This chain connects TRBV7-9 to TRBJ1-1; D unclear. CDR3 size: 16 residues. Germline-derived CDR1 and CDR2 are SEHNR and FQNEAQ (reference sequence). Trimming took 1 base from V and 1 from J, leaving 13 bases between them. The DNA for the CDR3 is TGTGCCAGCAGCTTAGAGGGAGGGATTACGAACACTGAAGCTTTCTTT. This translates into CASSLEGGITNTEAFF.

Here the CDR3 reads CATSRGGGGAGTDTQYF. The CDR3 DNA reads as TGTGCCACCAGCAGAGGTGGCGGGGGGGCCGGGACAGATACGCAGTATTTT. V is TRBV15 and J is TRBJ2-3; 9 bases line up with TRBD2. V trimming: 1 base; J trimming: 3 bases; junction bases outside the gene matches: 8. The CDR3 is 17 amino acids. The germline gives CDR1 LNHNV, CDR2 YYDKDF (reference sequence). Based on the CDR3 plus reference TRBV15 and TRBJ2-3, the full variable domain is DAMVIQNPRYQVTQFGKPVTLSCSQTLNHNVMYWYQQKSSQAPKLLFHYYDKDFNNEADTPDNFQSRRPNTSFCFLDIRSPGLGDTAMYLCATSRGGGGAGTDTQYFGPGTRLTVL.

The chain joins TRBV7-2 to TRBJ2-3; weak D call: TRBD1 (5 bases). The CDR3 has 14 residues. The germline gives CDR1 SGHTA, CDR2 FQGNSA. The V and J ends lost 3 bases and 2 bases respectively, with 9 bases between them. CDR3 in DNA: TGTGCCAGCAGCTTGTTCAGGGACACAGATACGCAGTATTTT. It specifies CASSLFRDTDTQYF.

CDR3 bases: TGCGCCAGCAGCCAATTGACAGACAACTATGGCTACACCTTC. It is translated as CASSQLTDNYGYTF. The chain employs TRBV4-1 and TRBJ1-2; maybe TRBD1 (5 bases). Germline CDR1 reads MGHRA; CDR2 reads YSYEKL. This CDR3 comprises 14 residues. The V end was cut by 2 bases, the J end by 2 bases, with 9 bases between.

Remarks on this clone: Other DNA sequences in this sample translate to the same CDR3. This chain uses TRBV7-9 with TRBJ2-2, with 7 bases fitting TRBD1. The V segment lost 6 bases and the J segment 0 bases; nucleotides outside the gene matches: 1. The V gene's germline CDR1 is SEHNR and CDR2 FQNEAQ (reference sequence). This CDR3 is built from 14 residues. The CDR3, as DNA: TGTGCCAGCAGTCAGGGGGCGAACACCGGGGAGCTGTTTTTT. This sequence encodes CASSQGANTGELFF.

This chain joins TRBV2 and TRBJ2-7; TRBD1 is a possible D gene (6 bases). The CDR3 is made up of 14 amino acids. In germline, CDR1 is SNHLY, CDR2 FYNNEI. V gave up 6 bases and J gave up 4 bases, with 16 bases separating them. This CDR3 reads CASSKTGLGYEQYF. CDR3 bases: TGTGCCAGCAGCAAAACAGGGTTGGGATACGAGCAGTACTTC.

The genes are TRBV18 and TRBJ2-2; D is uncertain. V shed 3 bases and J shed 5 bases, with 7 bases lying between them. Germline CDR1 reads KGHSH; CDR2 reads LQKENI. The CDR3 is 13 residues long. The CDR3 is CASSPLQTGELFF. Written as DNA, the CDR3 is TGTGCCAGCTCACCTCTCCAGACCGGGGAGCTGTTTTTT.

The rearrangement joins TRBV5-1 to TRBJ1-2; D possibly corresponds to TRBD1 (6 bases). V was pared by 2 bases and J by 0 bases, with 11 bases between. The CDR3 length is 15 residues. Germline CDR1 is SGHRS and CDR2 is YFSETQ. The DNA of the CDR3 is TGCGCCAGCAGCTTACAGGGCCCTCCTAACTATGGCTACACCTTC. Its translation: CASSLQGPPNYGYTF.

J is TRBJ2-5 and V is TRBV5-1, with TRBD1 as a possible D gene (5 bases). Trimming took 2 bases from V and 5 from J, leaving 16 bases between them. From germline, CDR1 is SGHRS and CDR2 YFSETQ. This CDR3 has 15 residues. The CDR3 loop reads CASSFLRTSEETQYF. Written as DNA, the CDR3 is TGCGCCAGCAGCTTTCTGCGGACATCTGAGGAGACCCAGTACTTC.

The rearrangement joins TRBV10-2 to TRBJ2-6; D may be TRBD1 (6 bases). The CDR3 is 17 amino acids. V shed 0 bases and J shed 0 bases, with 9 bases lying between them. Germline-derived CDR1 and CDR2 are WSHSY and SAAADI. The CDR3 loop reads CASSESDSNSGANVLTF. As DNA, the CDR3 is TGCGCCAGCAGTGAGTCGGACAGCAACTCTGGGGCCAACGTCCTGACTTTC.

The chain employs TRBV19 and TRBJ2-3; 14 nucleotides agree with TRBD2. Germline loops: CDR1 LNHDA, CDR2 SQIVND (reference sequence). The junction had 8 bases not matched to a gene; V was cut back by 5 bases and J by 4 bases. CDR3 length equals 17 residues. CDR3 sequence: CASSWTSGRSQADTQYF. The CDR3 DNA is TGTGCCAGTAGTTGGACTAGCGGGAGGAGCCAGGCAGATACGCAGTATTTT. The full variable domain, its missing parts supplied by reference TRBV19 and TRBJ2-3, is DGGITQSPKYLFRKEGQNVTLSCEQNLNHDAMYWYRQDPGQGLRLIYYSQIVNDFQKGDIAEGYSVSREKKESFPLTVTSAQKNPTAFYLCASSWTSGRSQADTQYFGPGTRLTVL.

The chain carries TRBV5-1 and TRBJ2-5; TRBD2 matches 10 bases. CDR1 is SGHRS and CDR2 is YFSETQ in the germline V gene. J was trimmed by 5 bases and V by 2 bases; bases with no gene match: 9. The CDR3 has 16 amino acids. The CDR3 spells CASSLSSGSRSETQYF. CDR3 bases: TGCGCCAGCAGCTTATCTAGCGGGAGTCGGTCGGAGACCCAGTACTTC.

This chain links TRBV10-3 with TRBJ1-1; D is uncertain. Per germline, CDR1 ENHRY and CDR2 SYGVKD. The CDR3 is made up of 13 amino acids. Trimming took 4 bases from V and 1 from J, leaving 7 bases between them. The CDR3 region is CAISVTGNTEAFF. CDR3 nucleotides: TGTGCCATCAGTGTGACTGGGAACACTGAAGCTTTCTTT.

The chain couples TRBV30 to TRBJ1-6; 8 positions match TRBD1. V was pared by 5 bases and J by 6 bases, with 9 bases of the junction left unmatched. Germline CDR1 reads GTSNPN; CDR2 reads SVGIG (reference sequence). CDR3 length equals 15 residues. CDR3 residues: CAWHRGQVINSPLHF. CDR3 DNA sequence: TGTGCCTGGCATCGGGGACAGGTAATTAATTCACCCCTCCACTTT.

V is TRBV27 and J is TRBJ2-2; 7 bases line up with TRBD1. Trimming removed 4 bases from V and 3 bases from J; junction bases left unmatched: 11. Looked up from germline, CDR1 is MNHEY and CDR2 is SMNVEV (reference sequence). CDR3 length: 17 amino acids. As DNA, the CDR3 is TGTGCCAGCAGTTCCCGCAGACAGGGTTGGGACACCGGGGAGCTGTTTTTT. This codes for CASSSRRQGWDTGELFF.

The V call is TRBV6-1, the J call TRBJ2-3; TRBD1 is a possible D gene (6 bases). The germline V gene has CDR1 MNHNS and CDR2 SASEGT. V lost 2 bases and J lost 1, with 13 bases in between. This CDR3 region has 16 residues. The chain's CDR3 is CASSELGRGGTDTQYF. The CDR3 DNA reads as TGTGCCAGCAGTGAATTGGGCAGGGGTGGCACAGATACGCAGTATTTT.

V and J are TRBV27 and TRBJ1-5, with D possibly being TRBD1 (5 bases). The V end was cut by 1 base, the J end by 1 base, with 8 bases between. The CDR3 runs 15 residues. The germline V gene has CDR1 MNHEY and CDR2 SMNVEV (reference sequence). This CDR3 reads CASSLWGVSNQPQHF. CDR3 bases: TGTGCCAGCAGTTTATGGGGGGTGAGCAATCAGCCCCAGCATTTT.

V and J are TRBV6-5 and TRBJ1-1; the D is unclear. V lost 6 bases and J 3 bases, leaving 14 bases between the germline ends. Germline CDR1 reads MNHEY; CDR2 reads SVGAGI. The CDR3 sequence is 14 residues long. CDR3 in DNA: TGTGCCAGCAGCGACCAGACGAGGGACACTGAAGCTTTCTTT. Amino acid sequence: CASSDQTRDTEAFF.

The V and J genes are TRBV27 and TRBJ2-1; maybe TRBD1 (6 bases). The CDR3 length is 18 residues. Germline CDR1 reads MNHEY; CDR2 reads SMNVEV (reference sequence). V lost 6 bases, J lost 4 bases, and 25 bases lay in between. This CDR3 is CASSPRTVPSPRYNEQFF. CDR3 sequence (DNA): TGTGCCAGCAGCCCGAGGACAGTACCCTCTCCGCGGTACAATGAGCAGTTCTTC.

The V call is TRBV2, the J call TRBJ1-5; weak D call: TRBD1 (6 bases). The V gene lost 4 bases and the J gene lost 2 bases, with 21 bases spanning the gap. The CDR3 runs 18 residues. Germline lookup yields CDR1 SNHLY and CDR2 FYNNEI. CDR3 residues: CASSGEIIGRGGNQPQHF. For the CDR3, the DNA is TGTGCCAGCAGTGGTGAGATAATCGGCAGGGGTGGCAATCAGCCCCAGCATTTT.

The chain recombines TRBV27 with TRBJ2-7, with D possibly being TRBD1 (6 bases). The V end was cut by 5 bases, the J end by 5 bases, with 19 bases between. The CDR3 sequence is 15 residues long. CDR1 is MNHEY, CDR2 SMNVEV, per germline (reference sequence). The CDR3 nucleotides are TGTGCCAGCAGTCCCATAGGGGGACACAGGGACGAGCAGTACTTC. Its protein product is CASSPIGGHRDEQYF.

The genes are TRBV5-6 and TRBJ2-1; TRBD2 aligns across 10 bases. The CDR3 is made up of 15 amino acids. Germline CDR1 SGHDT, CDR2 YYEEEE. V lost 3 bases to trimming and J lost 3 bases; unmatched junction nucleotides: 3. The CDR3 DNA sequence: TGTGCCAGCAGCTGGGGACTAGCGAGCTACAATGAGCAGTTCTTC. Translated, it gives CASSWGLASYNEQFF.

This sequence joins TRBV6-6 and TRBJ2-1; D is possibly TRBD2 (6 bases). The CDR3 loop spans 15 amino acids. Looked up from germline, CDR1 is MNHNY and CDR2 is SVGAGI (reference sequence). V was shortened by 4 bases and J by 1 base, with 11 bases between the two germline ends. CDR3 in amino acids: CASSLAEVSYNEQFF. The CDR3 DNA reads TGTGCCAGCAGTTTAGCGGAAGTTTCCTACAATGAGCAGTTCTTC.

The rearrangement joins TRBV24-1 to TRBJ2-7, with TRBD1 identical over 7 bases. The CDR3 loop spans 17 amino acids. Germline CDR1 and CDR2: KGHDR and SFDVKD. V was pared by 4 bases and J by 4 bases, with 15 bases of the junction left unmatched. CDR3 bases: TGTGCCACCAGTGAAGCTCCGGGACAGCGAGGATCTTACGAGCAGTACTTC. Protein product: CATSEAPGQRGSYEQYF.

The rearrangement joins TRBV29-1 to TRBJ2-7; 9 nucleotides agree with TRBD1. This CDR3 spans 14 amino acids. The V and J ends lost 6 bases and 6 bases, in that order; junction bases with no gene match: 12. CDR1 and CDR2 (germline): SQVTM, ANQGSEA. The CDR3 loop reads CSVTPGQGRPEQYF. CDR3 sequence (DNA): TGCAGCGTGACCCCGGGACAGGGTCGACCCGAGCAGTACTTC.

This clone occurred once. The CDR3 DNA sequence: TGTGCCAGCAGCTTAAGCGGGGAATCCTACGAGCAGTACTTC. Translation: CASSLSGESYEQYF. The V call is TRBV13, the J call TRBJ2-7; 7 bases agree with TRBD2. The length of the CDR3 is 14 residues. Germline-derived CDR1 and CDR2 are PRHDT and FYEKMQ (reference sequence). The J segment lost 1 base and the V segment lost 2 bases, leaving 2 bases of the junction unmatched. Full variable domain (remainder filled in from reference TRBV13 and TRBJ2-7): AAGVIQSPRHLIKEKRETATLKCYPIPRHDTVYWYQQGPGQDPQFLISFYEKMQSDKGSIPDRFSAQQFSDYHSELNMSSLELGDSALYFCASSLSGESYEQYFGPGTRLTVT.

This clone was detected a few times. The chain recombines TRBV5-1 with TRBJ2-3; 14 bases fit TRBD2. The junction had 17 bases not matched to a gene; V was cut back by 2 bases and J by 3 bases. Germline CDR1 is SGHRS and CDR2 is YFSETQ. This CDR3 is built from 21 residues. The CDR3 DNA reads TGCGCCAGCAGCTTCCGGGCCCTGCCGGGACTAGCGGGAGATGCTACAGATACGCAGTATTTT. As protein: CASSFRALPGLAGDATDTQYF.

The rearrangement links TRBV4-1 to TRBJ1-5, with unresolved D. The CDR3 is 14 amino acids. V was pared by 2 bases and J by 9 bases, with 14 bases between. Germline CDR1 reads MGHRA; CDR2 reads YSYEKL. This CDR3 is CASSQQAGGRPQHF. The CDR3 bases are TGCGCCAGCAGCCAACAGGCAGGAGGTAGGCCCCAGCATTTT.